The 6 T cell receptor beta chains presented below share a single source sample, sequenced in a study of neurological immune-mediated disorders. One entry per CDR3 protein results from TCRdb running MiXCR on the 5' RACE reads. There are approximately 50,000 distinct CDR3 sequences in the sample; around a tenth occur only once, and about 5.7% lies in the top ten. Material: PBMCs. These receptors were taken from a man between 65 and 85 years old with HTLV-1-associated myelopathy (HAM/TSP).

Concerning this clonotype: The CDR3 carries no conserved terminal phenylalanine or tryptophan, so it likely arises from a read error. This chain uses TRBV5-6 with TRBJ2-3; D call uncertain. The CDR3 loop spans 11 amino acids. Germline V lookup: CDR1 SGHDT, CDR2 YYEEEE. The ends were cut back, 4 bases at V and 3 bases at J, with 3 bases in the middle. Here the CDR3 reads CASSTTDTQYL. The CDR3 DNA is TGTGCCAGCAGCACAACAGATACGCAGTATCTT.

Ten or more counts support this clonotype. The V gene is TRBV24-1, the J gene TRBJ2-5; D assignment may be TRBD1 or TRBD2 (5 bases each). This CDR3 is built from 15 residues. Germline V gene data show CDR1 as KGHDR and CDR2 as SFDVKD. V was pared by 4 bases and J by 5 bases, with 16 bases between. In nucleotides, the CDR3 is TGTGCCACCAGTGAACCGGGACCAAGAAGGGAGACCCAGTACTTC. Encoded protein: CATSEPGPRRETQYF.

This clonotype was observed many times. This rearrangement joins TRBV4-2 to TRBJ2-2; unclear D gene. Trimming left V 0 bases short and J 1 base short, with 6 bases between. This CDR3 has 15 residues. CDR1 is LGHNA, CDR2 YNFKEQ, per germline. The CDR3 DNA is TGTGCCAGCAGCCAAGACCCCGGGAACACCGGGGAGCTGTTTTTT. Translating gives CASSQDPGNTGELFF.

In this sample, this clonotype turned up many times. The CDR3 loop is CASSLRLAGGPSYEQYF. The CDR3 bases are TGCGCCAGCAGCCTACGACTAGCGGGAGGACCTTCCTACGAGCAGTACTTC. This chain links TRBV4-1 with TRBJ2-7; 13 positions agree with TRBD2. This CDR3 has 17 residues. The germline CDR1 and CDR2 sequences are MGHRA and YSYEKL. J was trimmed by 1 base and V by 4 bases; bases with no gene match: 7.

This clonotype was picked up many times. The V call is TRBV15, the J call TRBJ1-1, with D tentatively TRBD1 (5 bases). V was clipped by 5 bases and J by 2 bases, with 12 bases between them. This CDR3 is built from 14 residues. CDR1 and CDR2 from the germline V gene are LNHNV and YYDKDF (reference sequence). CDR3 nucleotide sequence: TGTGCCACCAGCTCTCGAGGGGCAAACACTGAAGCTTTCTTT. Translation gives CATSSRGANTEAFF.

This clonotype was observed at least ten times. The chain recombines TRBV7-2 with TRBJ2-5; TRBD2 might be the D (6 bases). This CDR3 has 15 amino acids. Germline V gene sequence: CDR1 SGHTA, CDR2 FQGNSA. Trimming stripped 3 bases from V and 3 bases from J, with 14 bases between. CDR3 DNA sequence: TGTGCCAGCAGCTTTCGGGAGAGTATTAAAGAGACCCAGTACTTC. Encoded protein: CASSFRESIKETQYF.